The T cell receptor (beta chain) described here comes from a study of shared clonotypes between healthy human individuals. Study-wide context: Three plates each covered CD4 naive and memory; CD8 naive two, CD8 memory one.

The method was immunoSEQ multiplex PCR; TCRdb's version includes in-frame clones alone and lacks a portion of them. The table includes hundreds of thousands of clones, roughly 70% detected once. Trimming shortened V by 3 bases and J by 3 bases, and 20 bases separated the two germline ends. CDR3 length: 17 residues. CDR1 is ENHRY and CDR2 is SYGVKD in the germline V gene. From CD4+ cells came CD45RA+ naive and CD45RA-negative memory subsets. The specimen was memory CD4+ T cells sorted from blood. The subset is: CD45RA-negative fraction. This receptor was identified in a woman aged 25 to 39 in good health. This chain uses TRBV10-3 with TRBJ1-1; a weak D match, TRBD1 (5 bases). CDR3 amino acids: CAISEGRWRGEDTEAFF. Written as DNA, the CDR3 is TGTGCCATCAGTGAAGGGCGCTGGAGGGGAGAGGACACTGAAGCTTTCTTT.